This T cell receptor (beta chain) was captured in a study of regulatory T cells in long-lasting Graves disease. Overall study: Antithyroid drugs had been given to newly diagnosed Graves' patients for under 3 months.

The time point here: newly diagnosed GD, antithyroid drugs for less than 3 months. PBMCs provided the RNA from which the TCR library was made. Patients came from an endocrinology department in Xi'an, China. Trimming stripped 0 bases from V and 1 base from J, with 15 bases between. CDR1 is LNHNV, CDR2 YYDKDF, per germline (reference sequence). This CDR3 is built from 17 residues. Investigators prepared the TCR beta libraries by applying iRepertoire HTBI primers and Arm-PCR of CDR3 regions. TCRdb independently ran MiXCR on the multiplex PCR reads; one entry per CDR3 protein. The sample includes roughly 500,000 distinct CDR3 sequences, approximately 15% of them seen just once. This clonotype was detected many times. This sample also belongs to another study, concerning T cells in Graves' hyperthyroidism and ophthalmopathy. That work contributes: Graves' hyperthyroidism qualified as stable when ophthalmopathy did not progress within 18 months. HTBI primers were used for first-round RT-PCR of the TCR CDR3.

V is TRBV15 and J is TRBJ1-1; TRBD1 might be the D (6 bases). The sequence was obtained from a man aged 25 to 40 with Graves disease. The sequencing here drew on peripheral blood mononuclear cells (PBMCs), taken at new diagnosis, from a patient treated with antithyroid drugs. CDR3 DNA: TGTGCCACCAGCAGAGATACAGGGACCATAACGAACACTGAAGCTTTCTTT. The encoded protein is CATSRDTGTITNTEAFF.